The rows below give T cell receptor beta chains drawn from one sample of a study of blood T cell repertoires in COVID-19. The table came from immunoSEQ multiplex PCR; TCRdb's copy has only in-frame clones and leaves some out. The data contain about 160,000 clones, just under 90% of them singletons. Sequences were obtained from peripheral blood. Every receptor here comes from a woman in her 70s with COVID-19, enrolled during active disease. The CDR3 runs from the conserved cysteine through the conserved F or W. The order of the fields is V gene, D gene, clone size, CDR3 length, J gene, CDR3 DNA, CDR3 protein. D genes are given only for firm matches. Clone size is stated in some rows and not others, as once, few, many or a class when expanded.

v_call: TRBV30; d_call: NA; clone_size: few; cdr3_length: 13; j_call: TRBJ1-3; cdr3_nt: TGTGCCTGGGACAGTTCCTCTGGAAACACCATATATTTT; cdr3_aa: CAWDSSSGNTIYF
v_call: TRBV29-1; d_call: TRBD2; clone_size: NA; cdr3_length: 12; j_call: TRBJ2-3; cdr3_nt: TGCAGCGGTAGACTAGCGGCTGATACGCAGTATTTT; cdr3_aa: CSGRLAADTQYF
v_call: TRBV28; d_call: TRBD1; clone_size: NA; cdr3_length: 17; j_call: TRBJ1-1; cdr3_nt: TGTGCCAGCAGTAAACTAAGATTACCGGGACAGGGGGTTGAAGCTTTCTTT; cdr3_aa: CASSKLRLPGQGVEAFF
v_call: TRBV6-5; d_call: NA; clone_size: NA; cdr3_length: 13; j_call: TRBJ2-7; cdr3_nt: TGTGCCAGCAGATTGGGACATAGGTACGAGCAGTACTTC; cdr3_aa: CASRLGHRYEQYF
v_call: TRBV13; d_call: NA; clone_size: NA; cdr3_length: 16; j_call: TRBJ1-1; cdr3_nt: TGTGCCAGCAGCCCGGGGTATGGGTGGCTGAACACTGAAGCTTTCTTT; cdr3_aa: CASSPGYGWLNTEAFF
v_call: TRBV20-1; d_call: NA; clone_size: NA; cdr3_length: 14; j_call: TRBJ1-4; cdr3_nt: TGCAGTGCTAGTTATGGCAGGGTTAGCGAAAAACTGTTTTTT; cdr3_aa: CSASYGRVSEKLFF
v_call: TRBV5-1; d_call: NA; clone_size: NA; cdr3_length: 15; j_call: TRBJ2-1; cdr3_nt: TGCGCCAGCAGCTTGGGATTTGGACAGTACAATGAGCAGTTCTTC; cdr3_aa: CASSLGFGQYNEQFF
v_call: TRBV5-1; d_call: NA; clone_size: NA; cdr3_length: 15; j_call: TRBJ1-2; cdr3_nt: TGCGCCAGCACCCCCGCACAGGGTGTTTATTATGGCTACACCTTC; cdr3_aa: CASTPAQGVYYGYTF
v_call: TRBV6-5; d_call: NA; clone_size: NA; cdr3_length: 14; j_call: TRBJ2-3; cdr3_nt: TGTGCCAGCAGTTACTCCCGACGGGCAGATACGCAGTATTTT; cdr3_aa: CASSYSRRADTQYF
v_call: TRBV3-1/TRBV3-2; d_call: TRBD1; clone_size: NA; cdr3_length: 16; j_call: TRBJ1-3; cdr3_nt: TGTGCCAGCAGCCCAGAGGCCAGGGGGCCTGGAAACACCATATATTTT; cdr3_aa: CASSPEARGPGNTIYF
v_call: TRBV11-2; d_call: TRBD1; clone_size: NA; cdr3_length: 14; j_call: TRBJ1-6; cdr3_nt: TGTGCCAGCAGCAGACAGGGTCCCAATTCACCCCTCCACTTT; cdr3_aa: CASSRQGPNSPLHF
v_call: TRBV4-1; d_call: NA; clone_size: NA; cdr3_length: 19; j_call: TRBJ1-5; cdr3_nt: TGCGCCAGCAGCCAAGATGACCCCCATGGAGGGCGCCCCAATCAGCCCCAGCATTTT; cdr3_aa: CASSQDDPHGGRPNQPQHF
v_call: TRBV7-3; d_call: NA; clone_size: NA; cdr3_length: 13; j_call: TRBJ2-1; cdr3_nt: TGTGCCAGCAGCTTGCAAAGAGGCGGTGAGCAGTTCTTC; cdr3_aa: CASSLQRGGEQFF
v_call: TRBV7-8; d_call: NA; clone_size: NA; cdr3_length: 20; j_call: TRBJ2-6; cdr3_nt: TGTGCCAGCAGCGTAACCCTCAGGGGCACCGTTGAGACTGGGGCCAACGTCCTGACTTTC; cdr3_aa: CASSVTLRGTVETGANVLTF
v_call: TRBV5-1; d_call: TRBD1; clone_size: NA; cdr3_length: 15; j_call: TRBJ1-1; cdr3_nt: TGCGCCAGCAGCCTTGACAGGGGGCTCGGGGCTGAAGCTTTCTTT; cdr3_aa: CASSLDRGLGAEAFF
v_call: TRBV5-1; d_call: TRBD1; clone_size: NA; cdr3_length: 15; j_call: TRBJ1-2; cdr3_nt: TGCGCCAGCAGCTTTTACCGGGACAGCTACTATGGCTACACCTTC; cdr3_aa: CASSFYRDSYYGYTF
v_call: TRBV19; d_call: TRBD1; clone_size: NA; cdr3_length: 13; j_call: TRBJ1-1; cdr3_nt: TGTGCCAGTAGTCCCGACAGGGGAGCTGAAGCTTTCTTT; cdr3_aa: CASSPDRGAEAFF
v_call: TRBV25-1; d_call: NA; clone_size: NA; cdr3_length: 16; j_call: TRBJ1-4; cdr3_nt: TGTGCCAGCAGTCCGACTCTTGGAGGGGCATGGGAAAAACTGTTTTTT; cdr3_aa: CASSPTLGGAWEKLFF
v_call: TRBV28; d_call: NA; clone_size: NA; cdr3_length: 15; j_call: TRBJ2-7; cdr3_nt: TGTGCCAGCTCTTCGGCCATGGGGGGTTCCTACGAGCAGTACTTC; cdr3_aa: CASSSAMGGSYEQYF
v_call: TRBV9; d_call: TRBD2; clone_size: NA; cdr3_length: 17; j_call: TRBJ2-5; cdr3_nt: TGTGCCAGCAGCGTAGGGGCTAGCGGGGGATCTCAAGAGACCCAGTACTTC; cdr3_aa: CASSVGASGGSQETQYF
v_call: TRBV7-7; d_call: TRBD2; clone_size: NA; cdr3_length: 13; j_call: TRBJ2-5; cdr3_nt: TGTGCCAAGAGCGGGGGGAAAGAAGAGACCCAGTACTTC; cdr3_aa: CAKSGGKEETQYF
v_call: TRBV5-8; d_call: NA; clone_size: NA; cdr3_length: 17; j_call: TRBJ2-1; cdr3_nt: TGTGCCAGCAGCTTGGCCTTCACAGGGTCGGGCATCAATGAGCAGTTCTTC; cdr3_aa: CASSLAFTGSGINEQFF
v_call: TRBV9; d_call: TRBD2; clone_size: NA; cdr3_length: 15; j_call: TRBJ2-1; cdr3_nt: TGTGCCAGCAGCGTAGGGACTAGCGGGGGAAATGAGCAGTTCTTC; cdr3_aa: CASSVGTSGGNEQFF
v_call: TRBV5-4; d_call: NA; clone_size: few; cdr3_length: 15; j_call: TRBJ1-1; cdr3_nt: TGTGCCAGCAGCCCGAGGATCGTGACGAACACTGAAGCTTTCTTT; cdr3_aa: CASSPRIVTNTEAFF
v_call: TRBV2; d_call: TRBD1; clone_size: NA; cdr3_length: 13; j_call: TRBJ1-1; cdr3_nt: TGTGCCAGCATGGGGACAGGGAACACTGAAGCTTTCTTT; cdr3_aa: CASMGTGNTEAFF
v_call: TRBV21-1; d_call: NA; clone_size: few; cdr3_length: 15; j_call: TRBJ2-1; cdr3_nt: TGTGCCAGCAGCAAGACAGGGACACACTACAATGAGCAGTTCTTC; cdr3_aa: CASSKTGTHYNEQFF
v_call: TRBV5-5; d_call: NA; clone_size: NA; cdr3_length: 12; j_call: TRBJ1-1; cdr3_nt: TGTGCCAGCAGCCTTGTGGGGGGTGAAGCTTTCTTT; cdr3_aa: CASSLVGGEAFF
v_call: TRBV10-3; d_call: TRBD1; clone_size: NA; cdr3_length: 14; j_call: TRBJ1-6; cdr3_nt: TGTGCCATCAAAGGGGACAGGGATTCTTCACCCCTCCACTTT; cdr3_aa: CAIKGDRDSSPLHF
v_call: TRBV28; d_call: NA; clone_size: NA; cdr3_length: 15; j_call: TRBJ2-5; cdr3_nt: TGTGCCAGCAGCCCCGGACAAAAGGGGGGGGAGACCCAGTACTTC; cdr3_aa: CASSPGQKGGETQYF
v_call: TRBV9; d_call: TRBD2; clone_size: NA; cdr3_length: 15; j_call: TRBJ2-1; cdr3_nt: TGTGCCAGCAGCGTAGTAGCGGGGGAGAACAATGAGCAGTTCTTC; cdr3_aa: CASSVVAGENNEQFF
v_call: TRBV10-1; d_call: NA; clone_size: NA; cdr3_length: 10; j_call: TRBJ2-7; cdr3_nt: TGCGCCTATGGCGGTATCGAGCAGTACTTC; cdr3_aa: CAYGGIEQYF
v_call: TRBV15; d_call: NA; clone_size: NA; cdr3_length: 14; j_call: TRBJ1-1; cdr3_nt: TGTGCCACCAGCAGAACAGGGATGAACACTGAAGCTTTCTTT; cdr3_aa: CATSRTGMNTEAFF
v_call: TRBV10-2; d_call: NA; clone_size: NA; cdr3_length: 15; j_call: TRBJ1-5; cdr3_nt: TGCGCCAGCAGAGAGGGGACACTTAGCAATCAGCCCCAGCATTTT; cdr3_aa: CASREGTLSNQPQHF
v_call: TRBV3-1/TRBV3-2; d_call: NA; clone_size: few; cdr3_length: 14; j_call: TRBJ1-1; cdr3_nt: TGTGCCAGCAGCCAAGATTCTTTTGGTAGAGGAGCTTTCTTT; cdr3_aa: CASSQDSFGRGAFF
v_call: TRBV3-1/TRBV3-2; d_call: TRBD1; clone_size: NA; cdr3_length: 17; j_call: TRBJ1-2; cdr3_nt: TGTGCCAGCAGCCAAGGTGGCAGGGGGCGCGACGGTTTGGGCTACACCTTC; cdr3_aa: CASSQGGRGRDGLGYTF
v_call: TRBV4-1; d_call: TRBD1; clone_size: NA; cdr3_length: 17; j_call: TRBJ1-1; cdr3_nt: TGCGCCAGCAGCATCAGACAGGGGAATCCACGGGGGACTGAAGCTTTCTTT; cdr3_aa: CASSIRQGNPRGTEAFF
v_call: TRBV15; d_call: TRBD2; clone_size: once; cdr3_length: 15; j_call: TRBJ2-5; cdr3_nt: TGTGCCACCACCCCCACGGCGGGGGGCCAAGAGACCCAGTACTTC; cdr3_aa: CATTPTAGGQETQYF
v_call: TRBV5-6; d_call: TRBD1; clone_size: NA; cdr3_length: 14; j_call: TRBJ1-2; cdr3_nt: TGTGCCAGCAGCTTGGCGGACAGGGTGGGTGGCTACACCTTC; cdr3_aa: CASSLADRVGGYTF
v_call: TRBV6-5; d_call: NA; clone_size: NA; cdr3_length: 14; j_call: TRBJ2-7; cdr3_nt: TGTGCCAGCAGTATACGACAGGGAGGCGGCGAGCAGTACTTC; cdr3_aa: CASSIRQGGGEQYF